These T cell receptor beta chains were read from a single sample in a study of blood T cells in healthy people across ages. TCRdb ran MiXCR on the 5' RACE reads and lists one entry per CDR3 protein. The table has roughly 1,000,000 distinct CDR3 sequences, less than 25% seen once; the top ten hold around 0.75%. These data were also reused for a study on T cells of mothers and their children.

The sample was blood. These receptors were collected from a girl aged 2 to 9 in good health. The CDR3 runs from the conserved cysteine through the conserved F or W. The order of the fields is D gene, clone size, V gene, J gene, CDR3 length, CDR3 protein, CDR3 DNA. A D gene is named only where the DNA matches it firmly. Rows give clone size only sometimes, using once, few, many, or a class for an expanded clone.

.	.	TRBV4-1	TRBJ2-6	20	CASSHSRLRQERSGANVLTF	TGCGCCAGCAGCCATTCCCGGCTGAGACAGGAGCGCTCTGGGGCCAACGTCCTGACTTTC
TRBD2	few	TRBV5-6	TRBJ2-7	16	CASSLAAASGGYEQYF	TGTGCCAGCAGCTTGGCCGCCGCTAGCGGGGGCTACGAGCAGTACTTC
.	.	TRBV6-8	TRBJ1-2	15	CARSYPGGTNYGYTF	TGTGCCCGCAGTTACCCGGGGGGCACGAACTATGGCTACACCTTC
.	few	TRBV3-1	TRBJ1-2	13	CASSPALRYGYTF	TGTGCCAGCAGCCCGGCCCTCCGATATGGCTACACCTTC
.	.	TRBV20-1	TRBJ2-1	12	CSGRGAGNEQFF	TGCAGTGGCCGGGGGGCGGGAAATGAGCAGTTCTTC
.	many	TRBV12-3/TRBV12-4	TRBJ1-2	13	CASSLGTNYGYTF	TGTGCCAGCAGTTTAGGCACTAACTATGGCTACACCTTC
TRBD1	.	TRBV12-5	TRBJ1-2	12	CASGPRQGQGTF	TGTGCTAGTGGTCCCCGACAGGGACAGGGCACCTTC
.	few	TRBV9	TRBJ2-1	14	CASSVGTIYNEQFF	TGTGCCAGCAGCGTAGGGACGATCTACAATGAGCAGTTCTTC
.	few	TRBV4-3	TRBJ2-6	18	CASSQEGGAGSGANVLTF	TGCGCCAGCAGCCAAGAAGGGGGTGCGGGCTCTGGGGCCAACGTCCTGACTTTC
TRBD1	few	TRBV27	TRBJ1-2	15	CASREQGASNYGYTF	TGTGCCAGCAGGGAACAGGGGGCGAGTAACTATGGCTACACCTTC
.	.	TRBV4-1	TRBJ2-1	14	CASSQDAWGNEQFF	TGCGCCAGCAGCCAAGATGCTTGGGGGAATGAGCAGTTCTTC
.	many	TRBV29-1	TRBJ2-7	11	CSVGTAYEQYF	TGCAGCGTTGGGACAGCCTACGAGCAGTACTTC
TRBD1	.	TRBV5-6	TRBJ2-7	15	CASSLGGTGNWEQYF	TGTGCCAGCAGCTTGGGCGGGACAGGAAATTGGGAGCAGTACTTC
.	.	TRBV29-1	TRBJ1-5	13	CSVDTGRNQPQHF	TGCAGCGTGGATACAGGGCGGAATCAGCCCCAGCATTTT
.	few	TRBV12-3/TRBV12-4	TRBJ2-1	12	CASRDLGNEQFF	TGTGCCAGCAGAGACTTAGGCAATGAGCAGTTCTTC
.	.	TRBV27	TRBJ2-7	15	CASSLSGGGSYVQYF	TGTGCCAGCAGTTTATCTGGGGGAGGTTCCTACGTGCAGTACTTC
.	.	TRBV19	TRBJ2-3	17	CASSIDWARRSTDTQYF	TGTGCCAGTAGTATAGATTGGGCCAGGAGGTCAACAGATACGCAGTATTTT
.	.	TRBV5-1	TRBJ2-7	12	CASSLPDREQYF	TGCGCCAGCAGCCTACCCGACCGCGAGCAGTACTTC
.	.	TRBV20-1	TRBJ2-7	13	CSARVPGTGEQYF	TGCAGTGCTAGAGTGCCGGGAACGGGCGAGCAGTACTTC
.	few	TRBV2	TRBJ2-7	14	CASSTQGGVYEQYF	TGTGCCAGCAGTACCCAGGGGGGGGTCTACGAGCAGTACTTC
.	.	TRBV20-1	TRBJ2-1	11	CSASNNNEQFF	TGCAGTGCTTCGAATAACAATGAGCAGTTCTTC
.	.	TRBV20-1	TRBJ2-1	15	CSARESLESYNEQFF	TGCAGTGCTAGAGAATCCCTCGAGTCCTACAATGAGCAGTTCTTC
TRBD1	few	TRBV7-3	TRBJ2-2	16	CASSISGTGITGELFF	TGTGCCAGCAGCATCTCCGGGACAGGGATTACCGGGGAGCTGTTTTTT
TRBD2	few	TRBV3-1	TRBJ2-1	19	CASSQDQSFRAGGYNEQFF	TGTGCCAGCAGCCAAGATCAGTCATTTAGGGCGGGAGGATACAATGAGCAGTTCTTC
TRBD2	few	TRBV6-5	TRBJ2-5	16	CASSYRLAGEGETQYF	TGTGCCAGCAGTTACAGGCTAGCGGGGGAGGGAGAGACCCAGTACTTC
TRBD2	.	TRBV6-2/TRBV6-3	TRBJ2-1	16	CASSYSGTGGPGEQFF	TGTGCCAGCAGTTACTCGGGGACGGGAGGGCCCGGTGAGCAGTTCTTC
.	.	TRBV12-3/TRBV12-4	TRBJ2-7	13	CASSLEGYGEQYF	TGTGCCAGCAGTTTAGAGGGGTACGGTGAGCAGTACTTC
.	.	TRBV6-5	TRBJ1-2	13	CASSYAGGNGYTF	TGTGCCAGCAGTTACGCGGGGGGCAATGGCTACACCTTC
.	.	TRBV20-1	TRBJ2-3	12	CSDEPSTDTQYF	TGCAGTGATGAGCCTTCCACAGATACGCAGTATTTT
.	few	TRBV11-3	TRBJ2-6	16	CASSPIEGPGANVPTF	TGTGCCAGCAGCCCCATAGAGGGTCCCGGGGCCAACGTCCCGACTTTC
TRBD1	few	TRBV12-3/TRBV12-4	TRBJ2-5	15	CASSRDRTTKETQYF	TGTGCCAGCAGCCGGGACAGGACAACTAAAGAGACCCAGTACTTC
.	.	TRBV20-1	TRBJ2-1	15	CSAETEGGAYNEQFF	TGCAGTGCCGAAACCGAAGGGGGGGCCTACAATGAGCAGTTCTTC
.	.	TRBV4-3	TRBJ1-2	15	CASSQDAGVNYGYTF	TGCGCCAGCAGCCAAGACGCAGGGGTCAACTATGGCTACACCTTC
.	few	TRBV29-1	TRBJ1-2	12	CSVDGGDYGYTF	TGCAGCGTTGATGGGGGGGACTATGGCTACACCTTC
TRBD1	.	TRBV12-3/TRBV12-4	TRBJ2-7	15	CASSSSFDRGYEQYF	TGTGCCAGCAGTTCCTCCTTTGACAGGGGATACGAGCAGTACTTC
TRBD1	few	TRBV29-1	TRBJ2-3	14	CSVQPGQGAHTQYF	TGCAGCGTTCAGCCGGGACAGGGGGCCCATACGCAGTATTTT
TRBD1	.	TRBV27	TRBJ1-4	15	CASSSPQGGEENLFF	TGTGCCAGCAGTTCCCCTCAGGGGGGAGAGGAAAATCTGTTTTTT
.	.	TRBV29-1	TRBJ2-7	13	CSVRGLISYEQYF	TGCAGCGTTCGCGGGCTCATCTCCTACGAGCAGTACTTC
.	few	TRBV5-1	TRBJ2-7	12	CASSTPSNEQYF	TGCGCCAGCAGCACCCCCTCCAACGAGCAGTACTTC
.	.	TRBV13	TRBJ2-1	15	CASSVSGPSYNEQFF	TGTGCCAGCAGCGTTAGCGGACCCAGCTACAATGAGCAGTTCTTC
.	.	TRBV7-2	TRBJ2-5	14	CASSLHGSEETQYF	TGTGCCAGCAGCTTACACGGGTCGGAAGAGACCCAGTACTTC
.	.	TRBV5-1	TRBJ2-1	18	CASSLAPTARVSYNEQFF	TGCGCCAGCAGCTTGGCCCCAACGGCGCGCGTCTCCTACAATGAGCAGTTCTTC
.	.	TRBV29-1	TRBJ1-1	10	CSVVSTEAFF	TGCAGCGTTGTAAGCACTGAAGCTTTCTTT
.	few	TRBV5-4	TRBJ2-5	16	CASSPPGGTIEETQYF	TGTGCCAGCAGCCCACCCGGTGGGACAATTGAAGAGACCCAGTACTTC
TRBD2	.	TRBV9	TRBJ2-2	16	CASSVRVSGSTGELFF	TGTGCCAGCAGCGTACGAGTTAGCGGGAGTACCGGGGAGCTGTTTTTT
.	.	TRBV13	TRBJ2-3	15	CASSLGQRRPDTQYF	TGTGCCAGCAGCTTAGGCCAGCGGAGGCCAGATACGCAGTATTTT
.	.	TRBV6-1	TRBJ2-5	15	CASSEDYRVGETQYF	TGTGCCAGCAGTGAAGACTACAGGGTGGGGGAGACCCAGTACTTC
.	.	TRBV27	TRBJ2-7	13	CATKQGLGGEQYF	TGTGCCACAAAGCAGGGCCTCGGGGGCGAGCAGTACTTC
.	.	TRBV11-2	TRBJ1-3	18	CASSLDRGTLFSGNTIYF	TGTGCCAGCAGCTTAGACCGCGGCACCTTATTCTCTGGAAACACCATATATTTT
.	few	TRBV6-5	TRBJ2-1	15	CASSYSWGQYNEQFF	TGTGCCAGCAGTTACTCCTGGGGCCAATACAATGAGCAGTTCTTC
.	.	TRBV11-3	TRBJ2-7	14	CASSPGILPYEQYF	TGTGCCAGCAGCCCCGGGATCCTACCCTACGAGCAGTACTTC
.	.	TRBV3-1	TRBJ2-5	16	CASSQGSGVGRETQYF	TGTGCCAGCAGCCAGGGGTCCGGAGTGGGGCGAGAGACCCAGTACTTC
TRBD1	few	TRBV7-2	TRBJ1-1	14	CASSRGTGMTEAFF	TGTGCCAGCAGTCGCGGGACAGGGATGACTGAAGCTTTCTTT
TRBD1	.	TRBV6-6	TRBJ2-7	14	CASSYRTGVHEQYF	TGTGCCAGCAGTTATAGAACAGGGGTCCACGAGCAGTACTTC
TRBD1	.	TRBV19	TRBJ2-7	17	CATASKVTGTGGDEQYF	TGTGCCACCGCATCAAAGGTTACCGGGACAGGAGGCGACGAGCAGTACTTC
.	few	TRBV20-1	TRBJ1-1	12	CSAKRGGTEAFF	TGCAGTGCTAAGAGAGGGGGCACTGAAGCTTTCTTT
TRBD2	.	TRBV12-3/TRBV12-4	TRBJ2-1	14	CASSLFAGGHEQFF	TGTGCCAGCAGTTTATTCGCGGGGGGACATGAGCAGTTCTTC